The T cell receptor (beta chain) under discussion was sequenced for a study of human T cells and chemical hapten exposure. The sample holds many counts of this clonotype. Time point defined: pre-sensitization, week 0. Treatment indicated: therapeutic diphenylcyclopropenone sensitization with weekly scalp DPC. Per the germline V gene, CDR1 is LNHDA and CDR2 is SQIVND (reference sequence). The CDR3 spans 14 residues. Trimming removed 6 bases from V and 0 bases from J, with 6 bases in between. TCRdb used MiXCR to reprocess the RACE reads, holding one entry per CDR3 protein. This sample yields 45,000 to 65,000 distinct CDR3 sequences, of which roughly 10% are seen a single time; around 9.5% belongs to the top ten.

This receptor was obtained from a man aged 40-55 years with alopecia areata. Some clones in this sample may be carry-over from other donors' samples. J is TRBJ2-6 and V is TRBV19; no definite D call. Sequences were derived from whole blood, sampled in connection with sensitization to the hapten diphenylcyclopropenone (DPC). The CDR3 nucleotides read TGTGCCAGTAGCCTCTCCTCTGGGGCCAACGTCCTGACTTTC. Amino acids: CASSLSSGANVLTF.